These T cell receptor beta chains were read from a single sample in a study of OX40 agonist ivuxolimab in advanced cancers. Clones were sequenced by immunoSEQ multiplex PCR, and TCRdb holds only the in-frame ones, with some missing. The sample holds roughly 86,000 clones, approximately 90% seen once. Sequences were derived from CD4+ or CD8+ T cells sorted from blood, sampled in a trial of the OX40 agonist ivuxolimab. The receptors shown here come from an adult with an advanced solid tumor such as melanoma, head and neck, liver or kidney cancer. Both conserved end residues are part of each CDR3. A D gene is named only where the DNA matches it firmly. Size tells how often a clone was seen (once, few, many) or the class of an expanded clone, and some rows leave it out.

d_call j_call clone_size v_call cdr3_aa cdr3_nt
- TRBJ2-7 - TRBV6-5 CASSSRGSRYEQYF TGTGCCAGCAGTTCCCGAGGTAGCAGGTACGAGCAGTACTTC
- TRBJ1-2 - TRBV6-5 CASSYSGLYGYTF TGTGCCAGCAGTTACTCCGGGCTCTATGGCTACACCTTC
TRBD1 TRBJ2-3 - TRBV7-2 CASSLRRGDTQYF TGTGCCAGCAGCCTACGCAGGGGGGATACGCAGTATTTT
- TRBJ2-7 large TRBV5-1 CASSSSMGQGYEQYF TGCGCCAGCAGCTCGAGTATGGGGCAGGGCTACGAGCAGTACTTC
- TRBJ2-1 - TRBV27 CASSKQGYEQFF TGTGCCAGCAGTAAACAGGGTTATGAGCAGTTCTTC
- TRBJ2-3 - TRBV29-1 CSARPGGLADTQYF TGCAGCGCCCGCCCGGGGGGCCTGGCAGATACGCAGTATTTT
- TRBJ1-1 few TRBV18 CASSPRDSMNTEAFF TGTGCCAGCTCACCACGTGACAGCATGAACACTGAAGCTTTCTTT
TRBD2 TRBJ2-1 - TRBV5-1 CASSLVASGRAEQFF TGCGCCAGCAGCTTGGTTGCTAGCGGGAGAGCCGAGCAGTTCTTC
- TRBJ1-5 - TRBV10-3 CAISESGGQPQHF TGTGCCATCAGTGAGTCCGGGGGTCAGCCCCAGCATTTT
- TRBJ1-1 - TRBV19 CASSIDLSGLRAFF TGTGCCAGTAGTATAGATTTAAGCGGATTGAGAGCTTTCTTT
TRBD2 TRBJ2-1 - TRBV4-3 CASSQVGTSGYNEQFF TGCGCCAGCAGCCAAGTGGGGACTAGCGGATACAATGAGCAGTTCTTC
- TRBJ1-6 few TRBV6-6 CASSYSGTLLHF TGTGCCAGCAGTTACTCAGGGACCCTACTCCACTTT
- TRBJ2-7 medium-sized TRBV4-1 CASSHRLLTTGSSYEQYF TGCGCCAGCAGCCATCGTTTGCTGACGACAGGATCGTCCTACGAGCAGTACTTC
TRBD2 TRBJ2-3 - TRBV7-9 CASSPTSSGSGDTQYF TGTGCCAGCAGCCCGACATCTAGCGGGAGCGGTGATACGCAGTATTTT
- TRBJ2-1 once TRBV2 CASSSSERYNEQFF TGTGCCAGCAGTTCTTCTGAACGGTACAATGAGCAGTTCTTC
TRBD2 TRBJ2-5 - TRBV11-3 CASSGTSGLAIQETQYF TGTGCCAGCAGCGGAACATCGGGACTAGCGATACAAGAGACCCAGTACTTC
TRBD2 TRBJ2-1 - TRBV28 CASSLYGLAGVGSYNEQFF TGTGCCAGCAGTTTGTACGGGCTAGCGGGAGTAGGATCCTACAATGAGCAGTTCTTC
TRBD2 TRBJ2-7 - TRBV6-6 CASSQLAGAYEQYF TGTGCCAGCAGTCAACTAGCGGGAGCCTACGAGCAGTACTTC